This TCR beta chain was retrieved from a study of shared clonotypes between healthy human individuals. Study findings and constraints: Generally, naive subsets (rather than memory subsets) showed larger estimated richness.

TCRdb keeps only in-frame clones here, not all; method: immunoSEQ multiplex PCR. The data hold 90,000 to 120,000 clones, with roughly two thirds observed a single time. This clone was counted at least ten times. Its antigen is unknown. The germline gives CDR1 SEHNR, CDR2 FQNEAQ (reference sequence). V was pared by 0 bases and J by 0 bases, with 9 bases between. The CDR3 loop spans 15 amino acids. Specimen: memory CD8+ T cells sorted from blood. Subset denoted: CD45RO+ cells pooled with CCR7-negative TemRA cells. The clonotype was recovered from a woman in her twenties or thirties in good health. The gene calls are TRBV7-9 and TRBJ2-7; D is ambiguous. The CDR3 is CASSLAGGSSYEQYF. The DNA of the CDR3 is TGTGCCAGCAGCTTAGCGGGTGGAAGCTCCTACGAGCAGTACTTC.